The clone carrying this T cell receptor (beta chain) was picked up a small number of times. Sequencing used immunoSEQ multiplex PCR; TCRdb keeps in-frame clones, though not all of them. The data contain some 150,000 clones, roughly nine tenths of them singletons. This specimen comes from a study of blood T cell repertoires in COVID-19. Germline V gene sequence: CDR1 MNHEY, CDR2 SMNVEV (reference sequence). There are 13 residues in the CDR3. Trimming at V came to 5 bases and at J to 2 bases, leaving 3 bases not matched to a gene. The rearrangement joins TRBV27 to TRBJ2-7; 7 nucleotides match TRBD1. The sequencing sample was made of peripheral blood. This receptor was identified in a human donor in a cohort sampled during active COVID-19. CDR3 DNA: TGTGCCAGCAGTCTAGACAGGGCCTACGAGCAGTACTTC. Protein: CASSLDRAYEQYF.